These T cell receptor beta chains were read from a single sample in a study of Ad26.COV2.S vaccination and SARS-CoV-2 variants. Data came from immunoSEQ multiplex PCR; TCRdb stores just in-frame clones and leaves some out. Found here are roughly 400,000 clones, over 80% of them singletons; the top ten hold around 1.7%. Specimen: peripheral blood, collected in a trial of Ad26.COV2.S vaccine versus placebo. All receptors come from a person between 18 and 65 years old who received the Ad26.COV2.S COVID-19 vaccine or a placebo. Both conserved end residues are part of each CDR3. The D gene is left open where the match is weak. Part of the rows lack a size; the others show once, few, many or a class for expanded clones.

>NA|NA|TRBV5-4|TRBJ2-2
TGTGCCAGCAGCTCTTCCACCGGGGAGCTGTTTTTT
CASSSSTGELFF
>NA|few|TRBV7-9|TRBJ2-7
TGTGCCAGCAGCTTAGAGTCGGGATCCACTAGGGTGCAGTACTTC
CASSLESGSTRVQYF
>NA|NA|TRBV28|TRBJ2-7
TGTGCCAGCAGTGACGTAAGGGGGAGGGGGTTATGGGCCTACGAGCAGTACTTC
CASSDVRGRGLWAYEQYF
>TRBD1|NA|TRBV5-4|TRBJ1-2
TGTGCCAGCAGCTTACCGGGACAGACATATGGCTACACCTTC
CASSLPGQTYGYTF
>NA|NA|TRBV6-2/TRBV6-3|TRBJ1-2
TGTGCCAGCAGTTACGCCGATACTAACTATGGCTACACCTTC
CASSYADTNYGYTF
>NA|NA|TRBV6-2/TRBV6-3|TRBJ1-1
TGTGCCAGCAGTTACCCGAGGGGCACTGAAGCTTTCTTT
CASSYPRGTEAFF
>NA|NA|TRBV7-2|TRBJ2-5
TGTGCCAGCAGCTTAGTTCAGGGCAGCCAATACGAGACCCAGTACTTC
CASSLVQGSQYETQYF
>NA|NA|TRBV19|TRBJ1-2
TGTGCCAGTAAATCCGGGTATGGCTACACCTTC
CASKSGYGYTF
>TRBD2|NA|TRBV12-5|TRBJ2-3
TGTGCTAGTGGTTTGGTAGCGGGGGTCCCAGATACGCAGTATTTT
CASGLVAGVPDTQYF
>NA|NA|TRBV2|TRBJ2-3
TGTGCCAGCAATTTTAGGGGGGCCGGAGTAGATACGCAGTATTTT
CASNFRGAGVDTQYF
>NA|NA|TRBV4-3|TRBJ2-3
TGCGCCAGCAGCCAGAACAGGGAAGATACGCAGTATTTT
CASSQNREDTQYF
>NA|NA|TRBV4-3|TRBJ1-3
TGCGCCAGCAGCCCCGATGGCAGCTCTGGAAACACCATATATTTT
CASSPDGSSGNTIYF
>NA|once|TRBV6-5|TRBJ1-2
TGTGCCAGCAGTTACACCCCCCAGGGAGGCCTATATGGCTACACCTTC
CASSYTPQGGLYGYTF
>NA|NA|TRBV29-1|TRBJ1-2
TGCAGCGTTGAAGAATATGGGTCGAAGGGAAACTATGGCTACACCTTC
CSVEEYGSKGNYGYTF
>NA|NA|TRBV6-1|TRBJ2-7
TGTGCCAGCAGTGAATACGCGACATGGGCCATCTTC
CASSEYATWAIF
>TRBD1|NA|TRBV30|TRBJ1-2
TGTGCCTGGGACAGGGGGAGTGTCGGCTACACCTTC
CAWDRGSVGYTF
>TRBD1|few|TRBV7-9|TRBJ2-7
TGTGCCAGCAGCCCCCAAACAGGGGGATCTTACGAGCAGTACTTC
CASSPQTGGSYEQYF
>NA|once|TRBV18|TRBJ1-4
TGTGCCAGCTCACCAGGGCCTAATGAAAAACTGTTTTTT
CASSPGPNEKLFF
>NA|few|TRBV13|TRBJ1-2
TGTGCCAGCAGCCCCACCCCGAACTATGGCTACACCTTC
CASSPTPNYGYTF
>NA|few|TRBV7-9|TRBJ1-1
TGTGCCAGCAGCTTAATTGCGGGACCTGAAGCTTTCTTT
CASSLIAGPEAFF
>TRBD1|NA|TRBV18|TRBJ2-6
TGTGCCAGCTCACGGACAAACAGGGGCTCTGGGGCCAACGTCCTGACTTTC
CASSRTNRGSGANVLTF
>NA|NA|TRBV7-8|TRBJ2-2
TGTGCCAGCAGCATAAGTCGTCCGGGCACCGGGGAGCTGTTTTTT
CASSISRPGTGELFF
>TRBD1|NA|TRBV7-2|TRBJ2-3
TGTGCCAGCAGCTTAGTCAGGCAGGGGGCGGATACGCAGTATTTT
CASSLVRQGADTQYF